Each of the 8 T cell receptor beta chains below was sequenced from the same sample in a study of radiation and T cells in renal cell carcinoma. The treatment: 15 Gy SBRT to primary tumor, nephrectomy 4 weeks later. Repertoires were generated with immunoSEQ multiplex PCR, while TCRdb's copy carries only in-frame clones and drops some. This sample has more than 4,500 clones, with around 50% found just once. Sequences were derived from tumor tissue, sampled from a patient whose treatment included radiotherapy and nephrectomy. The receptor set was obtained from a man aged 55 to 69 with renal cell carcinoma.

The V call is TRBV7-2, the J call TRBJ2-7, with a possible D match to TRBD1 (6 bases). CDR1 SGHTA and CDR2 FQGNSA come from the germline V gene. The CDR3 has 13 residues. Trimming shortened V by 3 bases and J by 8 bases, and 14 bases separated the two germline ends. CDR3 sequence (DNA): TGTGCCAGCAGCTTGTTTGAGGGGGTTCAGCAGTACTTC. It translates to CASSLFEGVQQYF.

This clone was counted between two and nine times. The chain uses TRBV27 and TRBJ2-7; TRBD1 matches at 8 bases. The CDR3 has 15 residues. The germline CDR1 and CDR2 sequences are MNHEY and SMNVEV (reference sequence). Trimming removed 3 bases from V and 6 bases from J; junction bases left unmatched: 10. CDR3 amino acids: CASSFGGQGIGEQYF. CDR3 DNA: TGTGCCAGCAGTTTTGGTGGACAGGGAATTGGCGAGCAGTACTTC.

This clone ranks as medium-sized. The genes are TRBV11-1 and TRBJ2-7, with D unclear. CDR1 and CDR2 from the germline V gene are SGHAT and FQDESV (reference sequence). The CDR3 length is 12 residues. V lost 3 bases to trimming and J lost 6 bases, with 9 bases between them. The CDR3 protein is CASSFDVSEQYF. As DNA, the CDR3 is TGTGCCAGCAGCTTCGATGTAAGCGAGCAGTACTTC. Looking up the rest from reference TRBV11-1 and TRBJ2-7 gives the full variable domain: EAEVAQSPRYKITEKSQAVAFWCDPISGHATLYWYRQILGQGPELLVQFQDESVVDDSQLPKDRFSAERLKGVDSTLKIQPAELGDSAMYLCASSFDVSEQYFGPGTRLTVT.

The CDR3 loop reads CAWTPGQGNQPQHF. The CDR3 nucleotides read TGTGCCTGGACCCCGGGACAGGGAAATCAGCCCCAGCATTTT. The genes are TRBV30 and TRBJ1-5, with TRBD1 matching over 9 bases. The germline CDR1 and CDR2 sequences are GTSNPN and SVGIG (reference sequence). V lost 4 bases, J lost 4 bases, and 5 bases stayed unmatched. The CDR3 is 14 amino acids.

V is TRBV27 and J is TRBJ1-1, with TRBD1 matching over 9 bases. Germline CDR1 is MNHEY and CDR2 is SMNVEV (reference sequence). V gave up 2 bases and J gave up 11 bases; unmatched junction bases: 9. This CDR3 contains 14 residues. CDR3 in DNA: TGTGCCAGCAGTTTACTAACAGGGGGCGCTTGGGCTTTCTTT. It encodes CASSLLTGGAWAFF.

The count of this clone is one. This sequence joins TRBV18 and TRBJ1-6; D may be TRBD1 (5 bases). Trimming left V 2 bases short and J 7 bases short, with 15 bases between. The CDR3 is 16 amino acids. Germline V gene sequence: CDR1 KGHSH, CDR2 LQKENI. The CDR3 nucleotides are TGTGCCAGCTCACCAGGGGACGTAATAAGGAATTCACCCCTCCACTTT. This translates into CASSPGDVIRNSPLHF.

The rearrangement joins TRBV7-9 to TRBJ2-7; 9 positions match TRBD2. V shed 5 bases and J 5 bases; nucleotides not matched to a gene: 10. The CDR3 extends over 15 amino acids. Germline assignment: CDR1 SEHNR and CDR2 FQNEAQ (reference sequence). The CDR3 reads CASSQGVAGENEQYF. In DNA, the CDR3 is TGTGCCAGCAGCCAAGGTGTAGCGGGAGAGAACGAGCAGTACTTC.

This clone has only one observation. This chain connects TRBV7-2 to TRBJ1-3; D unresolved. There are 13 residues in the CDR3. Germline V gene data show CDR1 as SGHTA and CDR2 as FQGNSA. V lost 5 bases to trimming and J lost 0 bases, with 5 bases between them. CDR3 region: CASSTSSGNTIYF. The DNA for the CDR3 is TGTGCCAGCAGCACCTCCTCTGGAAACACCATATATTTT.